This TCR beta chain came from a study of blood T cell repertoires in COVID-19. V gave up 4 bases and J gave up 5 bases, with 12 bases separating them. The CDR3 sequence is 13 residues long. Germline assignment: CDR1 SNHLY and CDR2 FYNNEI. This table comes from immunoSEQ multiplex PCR, and its TCRdb copy is limited to in-frame clones, with some not included. The sample consists of about 180,000 clones, approximately 90% of them appearing once. This sequence joins TRBV2 and TRBJ2-7, with D maybe TRBD2 (5 bases). The sequencing sample was made of peripheral blood. The sequence derives from a man aged 45 to 65 with acute or convalescent COVID-19. CDR3 DNA: TGTGCCAGCAGTGTGCAGGTGACTAACGAGCAGTACTTC. Translation: CASSVQVTNEQYF.